This is a list of T cell receptor beta chains from one sample in a study of shared clonotypes between healthy human individuals. Measured with immunoSEQ multiplex PCR; TCRdb has only the in-frame clones, and not every one. The table has fewer than 1 million clones, about 96% seen once. The sequenced sample consisted of naive CD8+ T cells sorted from blood. The receptor source for this set is a man between 25 and 39 years old in good health. The CDR3 runs from the conserved cysteine through the conserved F or W. D genes are given only for firm matches. For some rows the clone size is stated as once, few or many, or as a class when expanded; others skip it.

D gene,clone size,V gene,J gene,CDR3 DNA,CDR3 protein
NA,NA,TRBV10-3,TRBJ2-2,TGTGCCTCCGTTCCAGGGGCAACGAACACCGGGGAGCTGTTTTTT,CASVPGATNTGELFF
TRBD2,NA,TRBV28,TRBJ2-1,TGTGCCAGCAGTTCCCCGGGACTAGCGGGAGTAGATGAGCAGTTCTTC,CASSSPGLAGVDEQFF
TRBD1,NA,TRBV9,TRBJ1-5,TGTGCCAGCAGCGGACAGGGAGGCAATCAGCCCCAGCATTTT,CASSGQGGNQPQHF
TRBD2,NA,TRBV19,TRBJ2-1,TGTGCCAGTAGTATGAGCGGGACGAGCTCCTACAATGAGCAGTTCTTC,CASSMSGTSSYNEQFF
TRBD2,once,TRBV7-9,TRBJ2-5,TGTGCCAGCACCCTATACCTAGCGGGCCAAGAGACCCAGTACTTC,CASTLYLAGQETQYF
NA,NA,TRBV7-9,TRBJ1-4,TGTGCCAGCAGCTTATCCTCGACCGGCCCCAATGAAAAACTGTTTTTT,CASSLSSTGPNEKLFF
NA,NA,TRBV7-8,TRBJ2-7,TGTGCCAGCAGCCAGGATTGGGGGCCCTCCTACGAGCAGTACTTC,CASSQDWGPSYEQYF
TRBD1,NA,TRBV13,TRBJ1-1,TGTGCCAGCGGTAGGGGGCGAACTGAAGCTTTCTTT,CASGRGRTEAFF
TRBD2,NA,TRBV29-1,TRBJ2-3,TGCAGCGGGCCTGGGGGGAGGGGTATTGGAGATACGCAGTATTTT,CSGPGGRGIGDTQYF
TRBD2,NA,TRBV5-1,TRBJ2-5,TGCGCCAGCAGCCCATGGGGGGGTCAAGAGACCCAGTACTTC,CASSPWGGQETQYF
NA,NA,TRBV28,TRBJ2-5,TGTGCCAGCAGTAGCCGGGACCAATATCAAGAGACCCAGTACTTC,CASSSRDQYQETQYF
NA,once,TRBV27,TRBJ2-5,TGTGCCAGCAGGCCACGACCGGGCTTAGAAGAGACCCAGTACTTC,CASRPRPGLEETQYF
TRBD2,NA,TRBV5-1,TRBJ2-3,TGCGCCAGCAGCTTCGGACTAGCGGGTGTTACAGATACGCAGTATTTT,CASSFGLAGVTDTQYF
NA,NA,TRBV6-5,TRBJ2-1,TGTGCCAGCAGTTACGAAGGTAGCATTGATGAGCAGTTCTTC,CASSYEGSIDEQFF
NA,NA,TRBV6-6,TRBJ2-7,TGTGCCAGCAGTGCAGGGCCCTCCTACGAGCAGTACTTC,CASSAGPSYEQYF
NA,NA,TRBV6-6,TRBJ1-1,TGTGCCAGCAGTTACTCGAGGGAGGAGAACACTGAAGCTTTCTTT,CASSYSREENTEAFF
NA,once,TRBV7-2,TRBJ2-2,TGTGCCAGCAGCTTAGCACGGAACACCGGGGAGCTGTTTTTT,CASSLARNTGELFF
TRBD2,NA,TRBV4-3,TRBJ2-1,TGCGCCAGCAGCGCAGGACGAGTAGGGGAGGGCTTATACAATGAGCAGTTCTTC,CASSAGRVGEGLYNEQFF
TRBD2,NA,TRBV30,TRBJ2-5,TGTGCCTGGAGCGCCGGGACTAGCGGCCAAGAGACCCAGTACTTC,CAWSAGTSGQETQYF
NA,NA,TRBV29-1,TRBJ1-3,TGCAGCGTTTTTGTACAATCTGGAAACACCATATATTTT,CSVFVQSGNTIYF
NA,NA,TRBV25-1,TRBJ2-5,TGTGCCAGCCGGCGACAAATACAAGAGACCCAGTACTTC,CASRRQIQETQYF
TRBD1,NA,TRBV7-9,TRBJ2-4,TGTGCCAGCAGCTTAGAGAGCGACAGGGCCTCGCGTCTAAACATTCAGTACTTC,CASSLESDRASRLNIQYF
NA,NA,TRBV27,TRBJ2-5,TGTGCCAGCAGTTTACTAGCGTTCGAGACCCAGTACTTC,CASSLLAFETQYF
TRBD1,NA,TRBV7-9,TRBJ2-4,TGTGCCAGCAGCCCCGCAGGGGGCGCGTCCAAAAACATTCAGTACTTC,CASSPAGGASKNIQYF
TRBD1,NA,TRBV5-1,TRBJ2-7,TGCGCCAGCAGCTCTTCTCTGGGACAGGGGTACGAGCAGTACTTC,CASSSSLGQGYEQYF
NA,NA,TRBV7-9,TRBJ2-3,TGTGCCAGCAGCCCACGACCCCCGCAGCAGCCAGATACGCAGTATTTT,CASSPRPPQQPDTQYF
NA,NA,TRBV7-9,TRBJ2-5,TGTGCCAGCAGCTTAGGAGGGAACCAAGAGACCCAGTACTTC,CASSLGGNQETQYF
TRBD2,NA,TRBV27,TRBJ2-7,TGTGCCAGCGTAGGGATAGACAGCGGGAAAGGGCCCTACGAGCAGTACTTC,CASVGIDSGKGPYEQYF
NA,NA,TRBV5-4,TRBJ2-7,TGTGCCAGCAGCTTGACAGGGCACGAGCAGTACTTC,CASSLTGHEQYF
NA,NA,TRBV4-1,TRBJ1-1,TGCGCCAGCAGCCAAGGGGGGACCACTGAAGCTTTCTTT,CASSQGGTTEAFF
TRBD1,NA,TRBV28,TRBJ2-1,TGTGCCAGCAGTCAATGGACAGGAAAAAATGAGCAGTTCTTC,CASSQWTGKNEQFF
NA,NA,TRBV7-3,TRBJ2-6,TGTGCCAGCAGTACCCACTCTGGGGCCAACGTCCTGACTTTC,CASSTHSGANVLTF
TRBD1,NA,TRBV2,TRBJ1-5,TGTGCCAGCAACTTTGGGAGGACAGGGGAGTATAGCAATCAGCCCCAGCATTTT,CASNFGRTGEYSNQPQHF
NA,NA,TRBV27,TRBJ2-7,TGTGCCAGCAGGCCCCCTACGTTGGGTCCTCAGTACTTC,CASRPPTLGPQYF
TRBD2,NA,TRBV4-1,TRBJ2-2,TGCGCCAGCAGCCTACTAGCGGGAGGCACCGGGGAGCTGTTTTTT,CASSLLAGGTGELFF